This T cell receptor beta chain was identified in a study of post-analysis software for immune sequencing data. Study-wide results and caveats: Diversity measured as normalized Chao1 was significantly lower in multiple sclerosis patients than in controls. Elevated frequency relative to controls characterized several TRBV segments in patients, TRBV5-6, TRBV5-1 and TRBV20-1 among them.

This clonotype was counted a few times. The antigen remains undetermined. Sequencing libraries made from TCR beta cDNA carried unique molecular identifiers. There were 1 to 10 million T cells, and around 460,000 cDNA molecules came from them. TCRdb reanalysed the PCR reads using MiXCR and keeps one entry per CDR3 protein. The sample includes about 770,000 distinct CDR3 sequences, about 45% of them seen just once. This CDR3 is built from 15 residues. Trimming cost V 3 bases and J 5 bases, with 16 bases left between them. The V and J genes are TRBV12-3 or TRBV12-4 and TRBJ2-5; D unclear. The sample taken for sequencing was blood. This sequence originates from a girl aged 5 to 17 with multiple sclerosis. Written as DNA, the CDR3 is TGTGCCAGCAGTTTCGTGGAAAGAGCTTTCGAGACCCAGTACTTC. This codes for CASSFVERAFETQYF.